A selection of T cell receptor beta chains follows, all from one sample in a study of blood T cell repertoires in COVID-19. Profiling relied on immunoSEQ multiplex PCR, and the TCRdb table lists in-frame clones only, not all of them. The data hold some 97,000 clones, with more than 90% observed a single time. Sequencing was done on a sample of peripheral blood. The origin of the receptors is a man between 70 and 80 years old with acute or convalescent COVID-19. CDR3s include the opening cysteine and the closing phenylalanine or tryptophan. A D gene is named only where the DNA matches it firmly. Clone size is given for some rows only: seen once, a few or many times, or a class if the clone is expanded.

V	D	size	J	DNA	CDR3
TRBV29-1	.	few	TRBJ1-2	TGCAGCGTTAGTAGCCATAACTATGGCTACACCTTC	CSVSSHNYGYTF
TRBV5-6	.	.	TRBJ1-3	TGTGCCAGCAGCGTCAGGGAAAATCGGGCAACCATATATTTT	CASSVRENRATIYF
TRBV4-2	.	.	TRBJ1-4	TGTGCCAGCAGCCCACAGGGATGGAATGAAAAACTGTTTTTT	CASSPQGWNEKLFF
TRBV29-1	.	.	TRBJ2-7	TGCAGCGTTGAGCGGTCAGGGGAGTCCTACGAGCAGTACTTC	CSVERSGESYEQYF
TRBV27	.	.	TRBJ2-1	TGTGCCAGCCGTGGTAGAGACAGGATCTACAATGAGCAGTTCTTC	CASRGRDRIYNEQFF
TRBV24-1	TRBD2	.	TRBJ2-1	TGTGCCACCGGATCTAGCGGGAGGCCCAATGAGCAGTTCTTC	CATGSSGRPNEQFF
TRBV24-1	.	.	TRBJ1-5	TGTGCCACCAGTGATCGTAGAGGCAATCAGCCCCAGCATTTT	CATSDRRGNQPQHF
TRBV11-3	TRBD2	.	TRBJ2-7	TGTGCCAGCAGCTTTCTGAGCGGGAGTCCCCTCTACGAGCAGTACTTC	CASSFLSGSPLYEQYF
TRBV27	.	.	TRBJ1-2	TGTGCCAGCAGTTTTGCGGCCGACGGGTACTATGGCTACACCTTC	CASSFAADGYYGYTF
TRBV6-1	.	once	TRBJ1-2	TGTGCCAGCAGTGATACTCCAAGGGAGGGCTACACCTTC	CASSDTPREGYTF
TRBV7-6	TRBD1	.	TRBJ2-2	TGTGCCAGCAGCTCCCGGGACAGGGGTATAGGGGAGCTGTTTTTT	CASSSRDRGIGELFF
TRBV5-1	TRBD2	.	TRBJ2-2	TGCGCCAGCAGCCTAGTAGCGGGAGCCTATGGGGAGCTGTTTTTT	CASSLVAGAYGELFF
TRBV6-2/TRBV6-3	TRBD2	.	TRBJ2-1	TGTGCCAGCAGTCTGACTAGCGGGAGCAATGAGCAGTTCTTC	CASSLTSGSNEQFF
TRBV2	.	.	TRBJ1-3	TGTGCCAGCAGTGGGGACAAGACACTTTACTCTGGAAACACCATATATTTT	CASSGDKTLYSGNTIYF
TRBV5-1	TRBD1	.	TRBJ1-2	TGCGCCAGCAGCACGGACAGGCCCAACTATGGCTACACCTTC	CASSTDRPNYGYTF
TRBV6-5	.	.	TRBJ2-2	TGTGCCAGCCGACGAGGGACTGACAGGGCCGGGGAGCTGTTTTTT	CASRRGTDRAGELFF
TRBV6-5	.	.	TRBJ2-2	TGTGCCAGCAGTTTCGCAGGGGCGAGCACCGGGGAGCTGTTTTTT	CASSFAGASTGELFF
TRBV4-3	.	.	TRBJ2-6	TGCGCCAGCAGCCAAGTCTCGCAGGCCTCTGGGGCCAACGTCCTGACTTTC	CASSQVSQASGANVLTF
TRBV7-2	.	.	TRBJ1-2	TGTGCCAGCAGCTTAGTACGGGTGAGCTATGGCTACACCTTC	CASSLVRVSYGYTF
TRBV5-6	TRBD1	.	TRBJ1-3	TGTGCCAGCAGCTTCGTCAGGGGGCAAACCATATATTTT	CASSFVRGQTIYF
TRBV9	.	.	TRBJ2-1	TGTGCCAGCAGCGTAGATGGGCACCCCAAGGAGCAGTTCTTC	CASSVDGHPKEQFF
TRBV27	TRBD2	.	TRBJ2-1	TGTGCCAGCAGTTTTGGCGGGGGGGTATACAATGAGCAGTTCTTC	CASSFGGGVYNEQFF
TRBV5-5	.	.	TRBJ1-2	TGTGCCAGCAGCTTGGCTCTCCGCTATGGCTACACCTTC	CASSLALRYGYTF